What follows is one T cell receptor beta chain and its context. Its antigen is currently unknown. The source of the sample is a study of siplizumab effects on memory and regulatory T cells. The study, taken as a whole, reports: Alloreactive sequences that could be traced to unstimulated CD4+ memory cells showed a significant reduction under siplizumab. Proliferating siplizumab-culture Tregs lacked confirmation of suppressive function.

V gave up 3 bases and J gave up 3 bases, with 10 bases separating them. The CDR3 is made up of 13 amino acids. In germline, CDR1 is SGHNT, CDR2 YYREEE (reference sequence). Assay: immunoSEQ multiplex PCR; the TCRdb copy retains only in-frame clones and omits some. Seen here are under 100,000 clones, approximately 88% observed once, and the top ten hold around 1.6%. This TCR was recovered from a human donor in good health. The source material was Tregs sorted from blood. The chain joins TRBV5-4 to TRBJ2-7; possible D gene TRBD2, 6 bases. CDR3 region: CASSSGLLYEQYF. The CDR3 DNA reads TGTGCCAGCAGCTCGGGACTTCTCTACGAGCAGTACTTC.